The clone carrying this T cell receptor (beta chain) was counted a few times. As yet, its antigen is unknown. The assay was immunoSEQ multiplex PCR, and TCRdb's table has in-frame clones only and misses some. The table includes some 1 million clones, around four fifths detected once. The donor cohort consisted entirely of Caucasian adults residing in Nashville, Tennessee. The germline CDR1 and CDR2 sequences are SGHNT and YENEEA. Trimming removed 5 bases from V and 6 bases from J, with 13 bases in between. This CDR3 spans 13 amino acids. The sample originates from a study of shared clonotypes between healthy human individuals. Study at large: For every donor, three CD4 naive, three CD4 memory, two CD8 naive and one CD8 memory plates were used. Study-level results: Blood was the sole source, and tissue repertoires probably differ. Among the subsets, naive ones generally showed larger estimated richness than memory ones.

This sequence originates from a man in his late teens or twenties in good health. Input material: memory CD4+ T cells sorted from blood. Sample subset: CD45RA-negative fraction. This chain connects TRBV11-3 to TRBJ2-5; perhaps TRBD2 as D (6 bases). The CDR3 sequence: CASSVQEGKTQYF. CDR3 DNA: TGTGCCAGCAGCGTGCAGGAGGGAAAGACCCAGTACTTC.